These 22 T cell receptor beta chains originate from one sample sequenced in a study of blood T cells in healthy people across ages. Alongside a J-beta primer mix, a sample-barcoded 5' primer served in a second PCR lasting roughly 7 to 12 cycles. MiXCR was run by TCRdb on the 5' RACE reads, yielding one entry per CDR3 protein. The sample shows about 2 million distinct CDR3 sequences, roughly 49% of them seen only once. The sequenced sample was blood. The receptors originated from a woman aged 40 to 49 in good health.

The chain carries TRBV27 and TRBJ2-5; 13 bases fit TRBD2. With V trimmed by 8 bases and J by 2 bases, 14 bases remained unmatched. The CDR3 has 18 amino acids. Germline CDR1 and CDR2: MNHEY and SMNVEV (reference sequence). For the CDR3, the DNA is TGTGCCAGCGGTACACAGGCCCGGACTAGCGGGGGACAAGAGACCCAGTACTTC. Translation: CASGTQARTSGGQETQYF.

The table lists this clonotype with a few counts. The chain links TRBV28 to TRBJ2-1, with 7 bases fitting TRBD2. CDR1 and CDR2 (germline): MDHEN, SYDVKM. The CDR3 loop spans 15 amino acids. V lost 6 bases to trimming and J lost 6 bases; unmatched junction nucleotides: 11. DNA of the CDR3: TGTGCCAGCAGACCCTCGAGACTAGCCACCAATGAGCAGTTCTTC. Translation gives CASRPSRLATNEQFF. Full variable domain (outside the CDR3, taken from reference TRBV28 and TRBJ2-1): DVKVTQSSRYLVKRTGEKVFLECVQDMDHENMFWYRQDPGLGLRLIYFSYDVKMKEKGDIPEGYSVSREKKERFSLILESASTNQTSMYLCASRPSRLATNEQFFGPGTRLTVL.

The chain combines TRBV6-6 with TRBJ2-7; possible D gene TRBD1, 6 bases. V was pared by 7 bases and J by 3 bases, with 13 bases between. The CDR3 is 13 residues long. Germline CDR1 is MNHNY and CDR2 is SVGAGI (reference sequence). The CDR3 loop reads CASTRTANYEQYF. In DNA, the CDR3 is TGTGCCAGCACCCGGACAGCAAACTACGAGCAGTACTTC.

In this sample, this clonotype turned up a few times. This chain links TRBV7-2 with TRBJ2-1; D is unclear. CDR3 length: 11 amino acids. Germline CDR1 reads SGHTA; CDR2 reads FQGNSA. V lost 5 bases and J lost 12, with 11 bases in between. This CDR3 reads CASSPGSRQFF. DNA for the CDR3: TGTGCCAGCAGCCCCGGGTCCAGGCAGTTCTTC.

This clonotype was counted between two and nine times. V is TRBV6-6 and J is TRBJ2-1, with TRBD2 matching over 11 bases. The CDR3 spans 17 residues. The V and J ends lost 2 bases and 5 bases, in that order; junction bases with no gene match: 8. The germline V gene encodes CDR1 MNHNY and CDR2 SVGAGI (reference sequence). Here the CDR3 DNA reads TGTGCCAGCAGTTACAGGGCTAGCGGGGGGAGAAACAATGAGCAGTTCTTC. This sequence encodes CASSYRASGGRNNEQFF.

This chain connects TRBV4-2 to TRBJ2-2, with a weak D call TRBD1 (5 bases). With 4 bases removed from V and 3 bases from J, the gap between germline ends came to 12 bases. Germline CDR1 reads LGHNA; CDR2 reads YNFKEQ. The CDR3 has 15 residues. In nucleotides, the CDR3 is TGTGCCAGCAGCCGGCCTGGACAATACACCGGGGAGCTGTTTTTT. Translating gives CASSRPGQYTGELFF.

The J gene is TRBJ1-6, the V gene TRBV20-1, with D perhaps TRBD1 (6 bases). CDR1 is DFQATT and CDR2 is SNEGSKA in the germline V gene (reference sequence). The CDR3 has 14 residues. The ends were cut back, 4 bases at V and 7 bases at J, with 14 bases in the middle. CDR3 region: CSANGVGGNSPLHF. The CDR3, as DNA: TGCAGTGCTAATGGGGTAGGGGGGAATTCACCCCTCCACTTT.

This clonotype appeared a few times. The chain joins TRBV20-1 to TRBJ2-5, with 7 bases aligning to TRBD2. CDR3 length: 15 amino acids. V lost 2 bases to trimming and J lost 4 bases; unmatched junction nucleotides: 10. Germline values: CDR1 DFQATT, CDR2 SNEGSKA (reference sequence). The CDR3: CSARPGLGSRETQYF. As DNA, the CDR3 is TGCAGTGCTAGACCCGGACTAGGGTCCCGAGAGACCCAGTACTTC.

The rearrangement uses TRBV2 and TRBJ2-3; D possibly corresponds to TRBD2 (5 bases). The CDR3 covers 14 residues. Looked up from germline, CDR1 is SNHLY and CDR2 is FYNNEI. Between the trimmed V and J ends, which lost 4 bases and 3 bases, there was a span of 11 bases. This CDR3 is CASSALGTTDTQYF. CDR3 nucleotides: TGTGCCAGCAGTGCACTAGGAACGACAGATACGCAGTATTTT. Full variable domain (outside the CDR3, taken from reference TRBV2 and TRBJ2-3): EPEVTQTPSHQVTQMGQEVILRCVPISNHLYFYWYRQILGQKVEFLVSFYNNEISEKSEIFDDQFSVERPDGSNFTLKIRSTKLEDSAMYFCASSALGTTDTQYFGPGTRLTVL.

The table lists this clonotype with a few counts. The genes are TRBV7-2 and TRBJ2-4, with TRBD2 as a possible D gene (7 bases). The CDR3 spans 15 residues. The germline gives CDR1 SGHTA, CDR2 FQGNSA. V was clipped by 4 bases and J by 6 bases, with 16 bases between them. DNA for the CDR3: TGTGCCAGCAGCTGGGGGGGCACGGGGGGAAACATTCAGTACTTC. Amino acids: CASSWGGTGGNIQYF. Full variable domain (missing parts from reference TRBV7-2 and TRBJ2-4): GAGVSQSPSNKVTEKGKDVELRCDPISGHTALYWYRQSLGQGLEFLIYFQGNSAPDKSGLPSDRFSAERTGGSVSTLTIQRTQQEDSAVYLCASSWGGTGGNIQYFGAGTRLSVL.

This clonotype was detected a few times. The genes are TRBV24-1 and TRBJ1-5; D call uncertain. Germline CDR1 and CDR2: KGHDR and SFDVKD. The CDR3 loop spans 14 amino acids. V lost 1 base to trimming and J lost 2 bases, with 5 bases between them. The CDR3 region is CATSDFRGNQPQHF. The DNA for the CDR3 is TGTGCCACCAGTGATTTCCGGGGCAATCAGCCCCAGCATTTT.

V gene TRBV12-3 or TRBV12-4 combines with J gene TRBJ1-4; 9 nucleotides agree with TRBD1. With V trimmed by 3 bases and J by 7 bases, 6 bases remained unmatched. This CDR3 contains 15 residues. CDR3 loop: CASSFSGTGPEKLFF. The DNA of the CDR3 is TGTGCCAGCAGTTTCTCCGGGACAGGGCCTGAAAAACTGTTTTTT.

This chain joins TRBV7-9 and TRBJ2-7, with D perhaps matching TRBD2 (5 bases). The closer fit of TRBJ2-4 to the DNA end suggests the J call may be wrong. The CDR3 contains 15 residues. Germline CDR1 SEHNR, CDR2 FQNEAQ (reference sequence). The CDR3 coding sequence is TGTGCCAGCAGCTTAGACACTAGATCTCAAAACATTCAGTACTTC. This sequence encodes CASSLDTRSQNIQYF.

The chain combines TRBV3-1 with TRBJ2-7; unclear D gene. The germline V gene encodes CDR1 LGHDT and CDR2 YNNKEL (reference sequence). The CDR3 is 13 residues long. The V gene lost 3 bases and the J gene lost 1 base, with 7 bases spanning the gap. The CDR3, as DNA: TGTGCCAGCAGCCAGGGGTGGTCCTACGAGCAGTACTTC. Translation: CASSQGWSYEQYF.

This clonotype has more than one count but fewer than ten. This chain joins TRBV6-2 or TRBV6-3 and TRBJ2-5; a possible D gene is TRBD2 (5 bases). CDR3 length: 13 residues. Trimming cost V 2 bases and J 5 bases, with 9 bases left between them. Germline V gene lookup returns CDR1 MNHEY and CDR2 SVGEGT. CDR3 nucleotides: TGTGCCAGCAGTTACGGGGAGTGGGAGACCCAGTACTTC. Amino acids: CASSYGEWETQYF.

This clonotype was seen just once. In nucleotides, the CDR3 is TGCAGTGCTAGTCGGGGCGATTCGCAAGCTTTCTTT. As protein: CSASRGDSQAFF. This sequence joins TRBV20-1 and TRBJ1-1; TRBD1 is a possible D gene (5 bases). Per the germline V gene, CDR1 is DFQATT and CDR2 is SNEGSKA (reference sequence). This CDR3 is built from 12 residues. With 3 bases removed from V and 9 bases from J, the gap between germline ends came to 14 bases.

The DNA for the CDR3 is TGCAGTGCTGCAACCGGGTGGACTGAAGCTTTCTTT. Amino acids: CSAATGWTEAFF. The V call is TRBV20-1, the J call TRBJ1-1; D uncertain. The V gene lost 5 bases and the J gene lost 5 bases, with 12 bases spanning the gap. Germline loops: CDR1 DFQATT, CDR2 SNEGSKA (reference sequence). The CDR3 is made up of 12 amino acids.

This clonotype appeared a few times. The rearrangement joins TRBV27 to TRBJ2-7; 8 bases line up with TRBD1. The J call may not be correct, given that the DNA end is closer to TRBJ2-5. CDR1 is MNHEY and CDR2 is SMNVEV in the germline V gene (reference sequence). The CDR3 contains 15 residues. The CDR3 region is CASSRLGQGAETQYF. The CDR3 region has the DNA TGTGCCAGCAGTAGACTCGGGCAGGGGGCAGAGACCCAGTACTTC.

The genes are TRBV6-5 and TRBJ1-4, with D possibly matching TRBD1 (5 bases). The CDR3 consists of 15 residues. Per the germline V gene, CDR1 is MNHEY and CDR2 is SVGAGI. The V end was cut by 5 bases, the J end by 7 bases, with 17 bases between. CDR3 in amino acids: CASSTQGDPSEKLFF. The CDR3 nucleotides read TGTGCCAGCAGTACGCAGGGTGACCCCAGTGAAAAACTGTTTTTT.

A few counts support this clonotype. V is TRBV2 and J is TRBJ2-5, with D unresolved. Germline CDR1 and CDR2: SNHLY and FYNNEI. The CDR3 contains 10 residues. The V end was cut by 7 bases, the J end by 11 bases, with 11 bases between. CDR3 amino acids: CASNGREQYF. CDR3 sequence (DNA): TGTGCCAGCAATGGAAGAGAGCAGTACTTC.

This clonotype was seen a handful of times. The genes are TRBV4-3 and TRBJ2-6; 7 bases agree with TRBD2. This CDR3 region has 20 residues. CDR1 is LGHNA, CDR2 YSLEER, per germline. After removal of 4 bases from V and 4 bases from J, the junction contained 19 bases not matched to a gene. CDR3: CASSPVGGVLVWQGANVLTF. The CDR3 DNA reads TGCGCCAGCAGCCCTGTTGGGGGGGTCTTAGTATGGCAAGGGGCCAACGTCCTGACTTTC.

The rearrangement uses TRBV11-2 and TRBJ2-5; D uncertain. This CDR3 region has 14 residues. Germline V gene sequence: CDR1 SGHAT, CDR2 FQNNGV. Trimming cost V 1 base and J 5 bases, with 11 bases left between them. For the CDR3, the DNA is TGTGCCAGCAGCTTAGTCCAGAGTCGGGAGACCCAGTACTTC. This sequence encodes CASSLVQSRETQYF.